One sample yielded the 22 T cell receptor beta chains listed below, sequenced in a study of blood T cell repertoires in COVID-19 (dated by TCRdb to 2018 to 2021). Receptor libraries were prepared by the immunoSEQ multiplex PCR assay. As stored in TCRdb, this immuneACCESS dataset retains in-frame rearrangements with V and J assigned. A fraction of the clones does not appear; measured against another copy, unresolved V genes explain less than half of the discrepancy, and the remainder lacks a known reason. Within this sample are roughly 80,000 clones, with approximately 80% of them counted one time only. The biggest ten clones account for roughly 12% of the sample. Source material: peripheral blood. These receptors originate from a man aged 80 or over with acute or convalescent COVID-19.

In its sample, this clone was seen a few times. The chain is built from TRBV9 and TRBJ1-5; TRBD1 is a possible D gene (5 bases). V lost 2 bases and J lost 7, with 16 bases in between. Germline CDR1 and CDR2: SGDLS and YYNGEE. The CDR3 totals 15 residues. CDR3: CASSVGPLGGQPQHF. In DNA, the CDR3 is TGTGCCAGCAGCGTGGGACCCTTGGGAGGCCAGCCCCAGCATTTT.

The chain recombines TRBV13 with TRBJ1-3; TRBD1 matches at 8 bases. This CDR3 has 16 amino acids. V shed 4 bases, J shed 0 bases, and the junction held 5 bases outside the gene matches. Germline V lookup: CDR1 PRHDT, CDR2 FYEKMQ (reference sequence). CDR3: CASSSGTGNSGNTIYF. The CDR3 DNA sequence: TGTGCCAGCAGCTCGGGGACAGGAAACTCTGGAAACACCATATATTTT.

This clone was detected only once. The chain is built from TRBV5-3 and TRBJ2-5; 9 bases agree with TRBD1. TRBV5-3 is placed among ORFs of uncertain function. This CDR3 spans 15 amino acids. Trimming cost V 3 bases and J 3 bases; bases outside gene matches: 6. CDR3 region: CARSSPGTGKETQYF. The DNA for the CDR3 is TGTGCCAGAAGCTCGCCCGGGACAGGGAAAGAGACCCAGTACTTC.

This clone was observed a few times. This chain links TRBV19 with TRBJ2-1; tentative D call: TRBD1 (5 bases). The CDR3 loop spans 17 amino acids. The V and J ends lost 6 bases and 0 bases respectively, with 18 bases between them. Per the germline V gene, CDR1 is LNHDA and CDR2 is SQIVND (reference sequence). The CDR3 nucleotides read TGTGCCAGTAGCACAATCGATAGGGGATACTCCTACAATGAGCAGTTCTTC. This gives the protein CASSTIDRGYSYNEQFF.

The rearrangement uses TRBV6-5 and TRBJ2-7, with D perhaps matching TRBD2 (6 bases). CDR1 MNHEY and CDR2 SVGAGI come from the germline V gene. V lost 6 bases and J lost 3, with 9 bases in between. The CDR3 covers 12 residues. The DNA of the CDR3 is TGTGCCAGCAGGGGGCGGGGCTACGAGCAGTACTTC. Amino acid sequence: CASRGRGYEQYF.

The chain combines TRBV7-8 with TRBJ2-7; 10 nucleotides match TRBD2. Germline CDR1 is SGHVS and CDR2 is FQNEAQ. V lost 0 bases and J lost 1; bases outside the gene matches: 9. The CDR3 covers 18 residues. The CDR3 sequence: CASSLAYGASGGSYEQYF. The CDR3, as DNA: TGTGCCAGCAGCTTAGCGTACGGGGCTAGCGGGGGATCCTACGAGCAGTACTTC.

The CDR3 loop reads CASSQEIEGQAGGEQFF. The CDR3 DNA is TGTGCCAGCAGCCAAGAAATTGAGGGACAGGCCGGCGGTGAGCAGTTCTTC. V and J are TRBV14 and TRBJ2-1, with 8 bases lining up with TRBD1. Germline CDR1 and CDR2: SGHDN and FVKESK. J was trimmed by 9 bases and V by 0 bases; bases with no gene match: 13. This CDR3 region has 17 residues.

The chain uses TRBV6-5 and TRBJ1-2, with D unclear. The CDR3 contains 14 residues. Per germline, CDR1 MNHEY and CDR2 SVGAGI. Trimming removed 6 bases at V and 1 base at J, with 12 bases between. The CDR3 loop is CASRVTDINYGYTF. CDR3 in DNA: TGTGCCAGCAGGGTCACAGATATTAACTATGGCTACACCTTC.

The chain is built from TRBV11-3 and TRBJ2-1, with D uncertain. Trimming shortened V by 1 base and J by 10 bases, and 11 bases separated the two germline ends. Germline V gene lookup returns CDR1 SGHNT and CDR2 YENEEA. The CDR3 sequence is 13 residues long. The CDR3 nucleotides are TGTGCCAGCAGCTTAGGGAGAGAATCAGAGCAGTTCTTC. Protein product: CASSLGRESEQFF. The variable domain in full, completed from reference TRBV11-3 and TRBJ2-1, reads EAGVVQSPRYKIIEKKQPVAFWCNPISGHNTLYWYLQNLGQGPELLIRYENEEAVDDSQLPKDRFSAERLKGVDSTLKIQPAELGDSAVYLCASSLGRESEQFFGPGTRLTVL.

The chain couples TRBV6-6 to TRBJ1-2; possible D gene TRBD1, 5 bases. The CDR3 runs to 14 residues. The germline V gene has CDR1 MNHNY and CDR2 SVGAGI (reference sequence). Trimming left V 10 bases short and J 2 bases short, with 17 bases between. CDR3 sequence (DNA): TGTGCCACCAAGCCCCGGGCAGGGAACTATGGCTACACCTTC. Its translation: CATKPRAGNYGYTF.

The chain carries TRBV7-2 and TRBJ2-5; TRBD2 matches at 7 bases. The germline gives CDR1 SGHTA, CDR2 FQGNSA. The junction had 6 bases not matched to a gene; V was cut back by 1 base and J by 1 base. This CDR3 is 16 amino acids long. The CDR3 DNA reads TGTGCCAGCAGCTTAGTCGGGACTACCCCCCAAGAGACCCAGTACTTC. This sequence encodes CASSLVGTTPQETQYF.

V and J are TRBV6-5 and TRBJ1-4; 9 bases are shared with TRBD1. V gave up 6 bases and J gave up 5 bases; unmatched junction bases: 7. The CDR3 is 15 residues long. The V gene's germline CDR1 is MNHEY and CDR2 SVGAGI. The CDR3 coding sequence is TGTGCCAGCAGGCCTACCGGGACAGGGAATGAAAAACTGTTTTTT. As protein: CASRPTGTGNEKLFF.

The gene calls are TRBV5-1 and TRBJ2-5; unclear D gene. The V end was cut by 0 bases, the J end by 2 bases, with 14 bases between. The CDR3 length is 16 residues. Germline V lookup: CDR1 SGHRS, CDR2 YFSETQ. CDR3 DNA: TGCGCCAGCAGCTTGGCCTTGGCAGGTGGACAAGAGACCCAGTACTTC. This translates into CASSLALAGGQETQYF.

This chain links TRBV7-9 with TRBJ2-7; 8 nucleotides agree with TRBD2. Germline CDR1 reads SEHNR; CDR2 reads FQNEAQ (reference sequence). J lost 5 bases, V lost 5 bases, and 5 bases had no gene match. There are 13 residues in the CDR3. The CDR3 DNA reads TGTGCCAGCAGCGCCTCGGGGGGGAACGAGCAGTACTTC. Translating it yields CASSASGGNEQYF. The full variable domain, completed using reference TRBV7-9 and TRBJ2-7, is DTGVSQNPRHKITKRGQNVTFRCDPISEHNRLYWYRQTLGQGPEFLTYFQNEAQLEKSRLLSDRFSAERPKGSFSTLEIQRTEQGDSAMYLCASSASGGNEQYFGPGTRLTVT.

Points on this clone: Other DNA sequences of this sample code for an identical CDR3. The V and J genes are TRBV9 and TRBJ1-1; 7 bases fit TRBD1. The germline V gene encodes CDR1 SGDLS and CDR2 YYNGEE. V was clipped by 3 bases and J by 2 bases; unmatched bases: 7. This CDR3 contains 15 residues. Here the CDR3 reads CASSERTGANTEAFF. Written as DNA, the CDR3 is TGTGCCAGCAGCGAAAGGACAGGCGCTAACACTGAAGCTTTCTTT.

The chain couples TRBV5-4 to TRBJ1-2; 9 bases fit TRBD1. Trimming took 9 bases from V and 4 from J; bases not matched to a gene: 16. The V gene's germline CDR1 is SGHNT and CDR2 YYREEE (reference sequence). The CDR3 length is 16 residues. CDR3 nucleotides: TGTGCCACCCTTGGCCCCGGGACAGGGAAGAGCTATGGCTACACCTTC. Translating it yields CATLGPGTGKSYGYTF.

The chain employs TRBV4-1 and TRBJ1-2; TRBD1 matches 9 bases. This CDR3 region has 18 residues. Germline CDR1 reads MGHRA; CDR2 reads YSYEKL. V was clipped by 6 bases and J by 2 bases; unmatched bases: 16. DNA for the CDR3: TGCGCCAGCAGGCGAAATCAGGGACAGGGAGAGGGAAACTATGGCTACACCTTC. Translating it yields CASRRNQGQGEGNYGYTF.

The rearrangement links TRBV7-9 to TRBJ1-4; possible D gene TRBD1, 5 bases. V shed 3 bases and J shed 2 bases, with 16 bases lying between them. Germline V gene lookup returns CDR1 SEHNR and CDR2 FQNEAQ (reference sequence). The CDR3 loop spans 17 amino acids. In DNA, the CDR3 is TGTGCCAGCAGCTTCCCCCAGGTTGGGGCGACTAATGAAAAACTGTTTTTT. Translation gives CASSFPQVGATNEKLFF.

This chain joins TRBV7-2 and TRBJ1-6; the match to TRBD1 covers 9 bases. V shed 5 bases, J shed 7 bases, and the junction held 6 bases outside the gene matches. CDR3 length: 15 amino acids. The V gene's germline CDR1 is SGHTA and CDR2 FQGNSA. This CDR3 is CASSLDGQGNSPLHF. The DNA of the CDR3 is TGTGCCAGCAGCCTCGACGGACAGGGGAATTCACCCCTCCACTTT.

The CDR3 nucleotides read TGTGCCAGCAGCAAACTAGCGGGGGGGCCCCACGAGCAGTACTTC. Its protein is CASSKLAGGPHEQYF. The V call is TRBV7-9, the J call TRBJ2-7; 13 nucleotides match TRBD2. The germline V gene has CDR1 SEHNR and CDR2 FQNEAQ (reference sequence). Trimming took 5 bases from V and 5 from J; bases not matched to a gene: 6. This CDR3 is 15 amino acids long.

The chain's CDR3 is CASKGPRQGYMNTEAFF. CDR3 in DNA: TGTGCCAGTAAGGGGCCGAGACAGGGTTATATGAACACTGAAGCTTTCTTT. The V call is TRBV19, the J call TRBJ1-1, with 7 nucleotides matching TRBD1. Germline CDR1 and CDR2: LNHDA and SQIVND (reference sequence). Unmatched junction bases numbered 14, after V lost 7 bases and J lost 0 bases. The CDR3 spans 17 residues.

The genes are TRBV5-1 and TRBJ1-1; 10 bases fit TRBD1. The germline V gene has CDR1 SGHRS and CDR2 YFSETQ. J gave up 0 bases and V 3 bases, and 5 bases lay outside the gene matches. This CDR3 comprises 16 residues. The CDR3 DNA follows: TGCGCCAGCAGCTCCTACGGGACAGGGGTGAACACTGAAGCTTTCTTT. As protein: CASSSYGTGVNTEAFF.